This T cell receptor beta chain was identified in a study of identical twins. TCRdb ran MiXCR on the 5' RACE reads and lists one entry per CDR3 protein. Found here are some 730,000 distinct CDR3 sequences, 15% to 20% of them singletons; the top ten hold around 14%. The sample was also linked to a second study, of T cells expressing NK-cell markers.

The sequence came from a woman aged 18-35 years in good health. The sequenced material came from PBMCs.

The CDR3 reads CATSRAQEVYGYTF. The DNA for the CDR3 is TGTGCCACCAGCAGAGCACAGGAGGTTTATGGCTACACCTTC. The chain recombines TRBV15 with TRBJ1-2; D might be TRBD1 (5 bases). Germline V lookup: CDR1 LNHNV, CDR2 YYDKDF (reference sequence). With 1 base removed from V and 5 bases from J, the gap between germline ends came to 11 bases. The CDR3 spans 14 residues.